The entry below describes one T cell receptor beta chain. The V end was cut by 4 bases, the J end by 6 bases, with 19 bases between. This CDR3 has 15 amino acids. Germline CDR1 reads SGHNT; CDR2 reads YYREEE (reference sequence). The authors' processing: Amplification of reference gene primers provided the estimated nucleated cell counts. The table came from immunoSEQ multiplex PCR; TCRdb's copy has only in-frame clones and leaves some out. The D gene and trimming were derived from the DNA, and the V and J assignments and clone size from that table. The sample gives some 200,000 clones, more than 70% of which show up once; nearly 2.5% is in the top ten. This sample was taken from a study of blood T cell repertoires in COVID-19. Whole-study context: Acute and convalescent COVID-19 samples came from the United States, Italy and Spain. The cDNA or gDNA used as material had been derived from T cells, B-cell-depleted T cells, or PBMCs.

The receptor's source is a man aged 35 to 55 with active or convalescent COVID-19. The source material was peripheral blood. This sequence joins TRBV5-4 and TRBJ1-1, with D maybe TRBD1 (6 bases). DNA for the CDR3: TGTGCCAGCAGCGGGGCCGGGGGGCTGCTGGCTGAAGCTTTCTTT. Protein sequence: CASSGAGGLLAEAFF.